This T cell receptor beta chain originates from a study of T-cell reconstitution after alpha-beta-depleted transplantation in children. Per germline, CDR1 DFQATT and CDR2 SNEGSKA (reference sequence). The CDR3 contains 14 residues. With 6 bases clipped from V and 4 bases from J, the junction kept 9 bases outside the gene matches. Preparation of the TCRbeta library was carried out with unique molecular identifiers. TCRdb recomputed calls from the PCR reads with MiXCR, one row per CDR3 protein. The sample holds around 960,000 distinct CDR3 sequences, less than 30% seen once. V usage is TRBV20-1 and J usage is TRBJ2-3; 8 nucleotides line up with TRBD1. This TCR came from a boy less than two years old who had a stem cell transplant for SCID, so the T cells may come from the graft donor. The sequenced sample was PBMCs, mostly from graft donor cells, obtained 360 days after TCRalphabeta/CD19-depleted stem cell transplant. This chain's CDR3 is CSATTGARADTQYF. The CDR3 bases are TGCAGTGCCACGACAGGGGCGAGGGCAGATACGCAGTATTTT.